This T cell receptor (beta chain) comes out of a study of T-cell reconstitution after alpha-beta-depleted transplantation in children. Overall study results and limits: T-cell counts and diversity were attributed mostly to newly produced T cells one year after transplant. Roughly two months post-transplant, alpha-beta T cells reportedly originated from several hundred graft clones that had expanded. The study traced high day-60 TCRbeta diversity in some patients to surviving recipient T cells and thymic progenitors.

During its preparation, the TCRbeta library received unique molecular identifiers. TCRdb analysed the PCR reads with MiXCR anew, one entry per CDR3 protein. The sample records about 230,000 distinct CDR3 sequences, roughly 10% being singletons. V was clipped by 0 bases and J by 4 bases, with 15 bases between them. The CDR3 is 15 amino acids. The germline gives CDR1 DFQATT, CDR2 SNEGSKA (reference sequence). This clonotype was counted at least ten times. Its specificity is unknown. The origin of this receptor is a child in the first two years of life with acute myeloid leukemia, due to receive a stem cell transplant. The sequences come from PBMCs, collected before TCRalphabeta/CD19-depleted stem cell transplant. The chain employs TRBV20-1 and TRBJ1-1, with D possibly being TRBD1 (6 bases). CDR3 nucleotides: TGCAGTGCTAGAGATCGCGTAGGGGGGACCACTGAAGCTTTCTTT. As protein: CSARDRVGGTTEAFF.